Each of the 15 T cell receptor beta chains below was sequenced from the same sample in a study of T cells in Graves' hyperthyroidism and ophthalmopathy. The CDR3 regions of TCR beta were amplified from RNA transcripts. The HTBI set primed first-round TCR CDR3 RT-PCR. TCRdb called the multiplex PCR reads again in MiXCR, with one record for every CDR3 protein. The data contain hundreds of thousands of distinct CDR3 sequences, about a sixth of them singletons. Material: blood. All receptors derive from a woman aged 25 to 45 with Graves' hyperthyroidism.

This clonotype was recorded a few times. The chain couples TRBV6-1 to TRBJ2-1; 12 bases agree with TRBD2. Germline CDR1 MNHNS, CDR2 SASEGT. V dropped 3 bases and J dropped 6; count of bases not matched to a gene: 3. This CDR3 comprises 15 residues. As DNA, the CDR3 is TGTGCCAGCAGTGACCTAGCGGGAGGGGGCAATGAGCAGTTCTTC. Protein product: CASSDLAGGGNEQFF.

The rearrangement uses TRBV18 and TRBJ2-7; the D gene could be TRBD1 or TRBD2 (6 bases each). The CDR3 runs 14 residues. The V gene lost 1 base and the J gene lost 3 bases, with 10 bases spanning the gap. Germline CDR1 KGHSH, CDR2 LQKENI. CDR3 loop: CASSPQGGVYEQYF. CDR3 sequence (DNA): TGTGCCAGCTCACCACAGGGGGGAGTCTACGAGCAGTACTTC. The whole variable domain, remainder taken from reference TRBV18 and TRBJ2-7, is NAGVMQNPRHLVRRRGQEARLRCSPMKGHSHVYWYRQLPEEGLKFMVYLQKENIIDESGMPKERFSAEFPKEGPSILRIQQVVRGDSAAYFCASSPQGGVYEQYFGPGTRLTVT.

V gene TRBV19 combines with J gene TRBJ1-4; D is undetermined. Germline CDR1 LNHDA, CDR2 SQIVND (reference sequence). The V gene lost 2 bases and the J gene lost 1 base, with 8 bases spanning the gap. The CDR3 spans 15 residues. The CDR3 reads CASSIIAGTNEKLFF. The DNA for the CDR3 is TGTGCCAGTAGTATAATCGCAGGAACTAATGAAAAACTGTTTTTT. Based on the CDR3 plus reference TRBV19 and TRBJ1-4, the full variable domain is DGGITQSPKYLFRKEGQNVTLSCEQNLNHDAMYWYRQDPGQGLRLIYYSQIVNDFQKGDIAEGYSVSREKKESFPLTVTSAQKNPTAFYLCASSIIAGTNEKLFFGSGTQLSVL.

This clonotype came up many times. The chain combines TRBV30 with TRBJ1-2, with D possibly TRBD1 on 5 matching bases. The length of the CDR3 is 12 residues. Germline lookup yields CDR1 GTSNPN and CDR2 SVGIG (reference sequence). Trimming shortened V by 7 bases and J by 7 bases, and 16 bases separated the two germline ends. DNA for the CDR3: TGTGCCTTTCCAGCGGGGGGAGGTGGCTACACCTTC. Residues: CAFPAGGGGYTF.

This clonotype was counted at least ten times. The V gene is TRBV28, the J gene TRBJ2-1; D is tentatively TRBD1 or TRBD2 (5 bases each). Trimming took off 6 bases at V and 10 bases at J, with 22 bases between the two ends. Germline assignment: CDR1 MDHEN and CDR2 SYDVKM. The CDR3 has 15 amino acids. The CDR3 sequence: CASSPRGEFQFEQFF. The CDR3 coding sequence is TGTGCCAGCAGCCCCCGGGGCGAGTTTCAGTTCGAGCAGTTCTTC.

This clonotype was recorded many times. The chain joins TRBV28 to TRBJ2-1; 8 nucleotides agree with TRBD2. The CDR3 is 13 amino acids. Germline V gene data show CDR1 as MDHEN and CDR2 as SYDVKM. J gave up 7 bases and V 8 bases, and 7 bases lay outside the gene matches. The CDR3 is CASLIAGGNEQFF. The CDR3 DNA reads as TGTGCCAGCCTGATTGCGGGAGGTAATGAGCAGTTCTTC. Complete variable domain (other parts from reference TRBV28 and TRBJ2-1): DVKVTQSSRYLVKRTGEKVFLECVQDMDHENMFWYRQDPGLGLRLIYFSYDVKMKEKGDIPEGYSVSREKKERFSLILESASTNQTSMYLCASLIAGGNEQFFGPGTRLTVL.

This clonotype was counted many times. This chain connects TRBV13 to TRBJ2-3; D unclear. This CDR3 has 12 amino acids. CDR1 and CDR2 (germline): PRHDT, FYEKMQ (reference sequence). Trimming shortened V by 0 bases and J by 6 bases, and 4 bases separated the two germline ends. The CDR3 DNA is TGTGCCAGCAGCTTAGGGAGGGATACGCAGTATTTT. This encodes CASSLGRDTQYF.

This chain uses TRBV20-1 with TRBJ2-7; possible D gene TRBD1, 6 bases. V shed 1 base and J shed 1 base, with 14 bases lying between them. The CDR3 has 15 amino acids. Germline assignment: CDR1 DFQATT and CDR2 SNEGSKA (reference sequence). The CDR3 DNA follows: TGCAGTGCTAGAGGGTCACAGGGTCCTTCCTACGAGCAGTACTTC. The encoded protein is CSARGSQGPSYEQYF.

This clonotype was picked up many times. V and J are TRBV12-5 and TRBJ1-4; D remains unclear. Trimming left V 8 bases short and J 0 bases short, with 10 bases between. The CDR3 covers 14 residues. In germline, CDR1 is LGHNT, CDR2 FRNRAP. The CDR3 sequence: CASSSFPTNEKLFF. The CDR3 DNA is TGTGCTAGTTCCTCATTCCCAACTAATGAAAAACTGTTTTTT.

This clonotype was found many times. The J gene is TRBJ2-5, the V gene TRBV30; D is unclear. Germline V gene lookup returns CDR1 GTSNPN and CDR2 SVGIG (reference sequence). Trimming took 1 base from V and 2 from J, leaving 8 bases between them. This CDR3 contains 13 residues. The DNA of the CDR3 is TGTGCCTGGAGTGGGTGGCTGCAAGAGACCCAGTACTTC. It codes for CAWSGWLQETQYF.

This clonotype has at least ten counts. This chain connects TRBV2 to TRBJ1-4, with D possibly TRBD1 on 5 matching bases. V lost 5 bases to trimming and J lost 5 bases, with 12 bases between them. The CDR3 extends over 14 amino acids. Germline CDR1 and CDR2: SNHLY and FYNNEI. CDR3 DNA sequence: TGTGCCAGCAGTCCCGGGACGGTGAATGAAAAACTGTTTTTT. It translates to CASSPGTVNEKLFF.

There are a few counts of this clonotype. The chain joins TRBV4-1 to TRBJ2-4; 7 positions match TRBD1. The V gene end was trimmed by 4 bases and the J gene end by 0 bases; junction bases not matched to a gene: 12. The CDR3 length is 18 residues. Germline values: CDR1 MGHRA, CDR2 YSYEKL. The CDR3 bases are TGCGCCAGCAGCCTAGGACAGGCCAAGAGTGTAGCCAAAAACATTCAGTACTTC. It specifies CASSLGQAKSVAKNIQYF.

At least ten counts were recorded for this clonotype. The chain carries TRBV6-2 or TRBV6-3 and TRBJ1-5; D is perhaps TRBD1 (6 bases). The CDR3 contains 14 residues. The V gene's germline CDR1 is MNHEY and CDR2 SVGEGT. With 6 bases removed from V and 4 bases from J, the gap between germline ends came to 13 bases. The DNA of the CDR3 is TGTGCCAGCAGCCAGGGGACAAGAAATCAGCCCCAGCATTTT. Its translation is CASSQGTRNQPQHF.

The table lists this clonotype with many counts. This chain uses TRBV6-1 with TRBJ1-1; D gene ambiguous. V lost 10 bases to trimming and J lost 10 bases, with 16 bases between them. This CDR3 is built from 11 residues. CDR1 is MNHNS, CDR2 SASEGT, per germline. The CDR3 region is CATREGIGAFF. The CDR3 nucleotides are TGTGCCACCCGGGAAGGTATAGGAGCTTTCTTT.

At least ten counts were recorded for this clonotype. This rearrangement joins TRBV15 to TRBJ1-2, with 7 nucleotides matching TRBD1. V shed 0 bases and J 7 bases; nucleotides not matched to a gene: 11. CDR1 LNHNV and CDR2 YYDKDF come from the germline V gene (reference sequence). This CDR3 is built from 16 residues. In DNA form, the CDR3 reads TGTGCCACCAGCAGAGATCATCTAGGGGGCTGGAGTGGCTACACCTTC. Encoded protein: CATSRDHLGGWSGYTF.